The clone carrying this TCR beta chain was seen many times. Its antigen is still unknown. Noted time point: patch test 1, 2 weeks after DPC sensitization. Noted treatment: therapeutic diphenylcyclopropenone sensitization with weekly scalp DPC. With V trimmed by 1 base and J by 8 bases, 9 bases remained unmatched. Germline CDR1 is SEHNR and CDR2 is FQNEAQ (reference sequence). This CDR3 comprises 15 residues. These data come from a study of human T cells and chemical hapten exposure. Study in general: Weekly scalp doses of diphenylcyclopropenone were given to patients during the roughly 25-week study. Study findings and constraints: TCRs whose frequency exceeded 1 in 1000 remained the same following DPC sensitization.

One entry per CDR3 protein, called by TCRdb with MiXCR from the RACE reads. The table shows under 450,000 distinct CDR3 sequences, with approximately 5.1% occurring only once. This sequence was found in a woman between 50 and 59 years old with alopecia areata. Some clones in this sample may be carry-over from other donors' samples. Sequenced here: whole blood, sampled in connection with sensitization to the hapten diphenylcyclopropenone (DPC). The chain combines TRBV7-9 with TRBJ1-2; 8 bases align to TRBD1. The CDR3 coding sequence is TGTGCCAGCAGCTTAGGAGGAGGACAGGGATTAGGCTACACCTTC. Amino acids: CASSLGGGQGLGYTF.